This entry describes one T cell receptor (beta chain). Relative to its sample, this clonotype is large (0.1 to 1%). The target of this receptor is not known. It has no much larger one-base neighbor in the sample; base qualities were not kept. The protocol used for the library was multiplex PCR. Sequencing instrument: 454 GS FLX. Semiquantitative ARM-PCR was used to amplify the TCR alpha and beta CDR3 regions from mRNA. In ARM-PCR, tagged nested gene-specific primers were used first, and communal superprimers then performed exponential amplification. Before the second amplification round was performed on first-round PCR products, the nested primers were removed by exonuclease. Amplicons were sequenced on the 454 platform, which allows rapid sequencing of millions of DNA fragments without cloning bias. A read was counted as effective if the read could be mapped to both V and J germline segments. On the study's bioinformatics: IRmap was used to assign reads to germline V, D and J segments, relying on pyromap, a Smith-Waterman modification adapted to 454 sequencing errors. D-beta assignments were filtered with cutoffs set at the 99th percentile of alignment scores obtained from simulated random sequences. The CDR3 was taken to be the amino acids lying between the conserved V-segment Y[YFLI]C motif and the J-segment [FW]GXGT motif. Repertoire diversity was estimated with a compound Poisson process model previously applied to large-scale EST data. A procedure for detecting cross-contamination was used to argue that the shared CDR3s did not come from sample contamination. Starting from the raw public reads, TCRdb applied fastp trimming at Q25, assembled clones with MiXCR and retained in-frame beta chains. Every distinct CDR3 protein forms one entry, paired with its most common genes and DNA. The V and J calls reflect TCRdb's pipeline rather than the authors' work. This sample has a few thousand distinct CDR3 sequences in its table, and roughly 51% of those were observed once. Of the sample, about 2.8% falls within the top ten clones.

The data were taken from a study of relationships among human T cell subsets (dated by TCRdb to the early 2010s). About the study as a whole: Eight distinct blood T cell populations were sequenced: pan T, CD8 cytotoxic, regulatory, Th1, Th2, naive plus transitional, activated and memory cells.

After CD4+CD56+ NKT cells were removed, anti-CD294 beads were used to select Th2 cells as CD4+CD25-CD294+ cells. Miltenyi superparamagnetic beads coated with subset-specific monoclonal antibodies were used to isolate the T cell subsets. All T cell populations were isolated from peripheral blood. Whole blood was subjected to Ficoll separation to obtain mononuclear cells, from which monocytes were subsequently depleted using anti-CD14 microbeads. The isolated cell populations were resuspended in RNAprotect reagent immediately. The paper as a whole reports these results and caveats: No statistically significant differences in V, D and J usage, CDR3 length or N-nucleotide additions were observed among the seven subsets. Over 55% of CD8+ cytotoxic sequences belonged to clones with over 100 reads, whereas regulatory and Th2 subsets showed few such clones. The substantial sharing of CDR3s among Th1, Th2 and regulatory T cells was interpreted as suggesting that cell fate choices are stochastic. A CD4+CD8+ double-positive population could not be excluded by the bead-based sorting.

Material for sequencing was CD4+ Th2 cells sorted from blood. What this sample's cell subset or site label stands for: CD4+CD25-CD294+ T helper 2 cells. The receptor was isolated from a man in his forties or fifties in good health.

The DNA sequence is given as TGTGCCAGCAGCTCCCCCAGACTAGCGGGAGGTGGAAGGGGCTACGAGCAGTACTTC. Translation gives CASSSPRLAGGGRGYEQYF. The chain uses TRBV11-2 and TRBJ2-7; 13 bases in the junction line up with TRBD2. The CDR3 sequence holds 19 residues, the cysteine and phenylalanine included. Only the CDR3 part of the read is kept: 57 bases, read in frame from the first base. The junction shows trimming of 4 bases on V and 3 bases on J, and the gene matches do not reach 15 bases of it. Via the germline V gene, CDR1 is SGHAT and CDR2 FQNNGV.